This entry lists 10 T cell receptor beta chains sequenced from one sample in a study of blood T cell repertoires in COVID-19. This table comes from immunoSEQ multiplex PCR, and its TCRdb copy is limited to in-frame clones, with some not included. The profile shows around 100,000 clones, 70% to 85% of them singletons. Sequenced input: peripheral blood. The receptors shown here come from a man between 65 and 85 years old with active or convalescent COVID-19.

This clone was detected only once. This chain's CDR3 is CASSLSSGENEQFF. For the CDR3, the DNA is TGTGCCAGCAGCTTATCTAGCGGGGAGAATGAGCAGTTCTTC. The rearrangement uses TRBV7-3 and TRBJ2-1, with 9 nucleotides matching TRBD2. Germline V gene sequence: CDR1 SGHTA, CDR2 FQGTGA. V lost 2 bases, J lost 7 bases, and 3 bases stayed unmatched. This CDR3 spans 14 amino acids. Looking up the rest from reference TRBV7-3 and TRBJ2-1 gives the full variable domain: GAGVSQTPSNKVTEKGKYVELRCDPISGHTALYWYRQSLGQGPEFLIYFQGTGAADDSGLPNDRFFAVRPEGSVSTLKIQRTERGDSAVYLCASSLSSGENEQFFGPGTRLTVL.

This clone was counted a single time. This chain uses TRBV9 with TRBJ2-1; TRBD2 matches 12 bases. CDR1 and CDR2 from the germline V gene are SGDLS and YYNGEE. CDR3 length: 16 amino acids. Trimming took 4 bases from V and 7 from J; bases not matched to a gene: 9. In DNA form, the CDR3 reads TGTGCCAGCAGCCGAGGGCTAGCGGGGGGGACTAATGAGCAGTTCTTC. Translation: CASSRGLAGGTNEQFF. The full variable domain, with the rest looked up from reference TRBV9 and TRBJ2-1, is DSGVTQTPKHLITATGQRVTLRCSPRSGDLSVYWYQQSLDQGLQFLIQYYNGEERAKGNILERFSAQQFPDLHSELNLSSLELGDSALYFCASSRGLAGGTNEQFFGPGTRLTVL.

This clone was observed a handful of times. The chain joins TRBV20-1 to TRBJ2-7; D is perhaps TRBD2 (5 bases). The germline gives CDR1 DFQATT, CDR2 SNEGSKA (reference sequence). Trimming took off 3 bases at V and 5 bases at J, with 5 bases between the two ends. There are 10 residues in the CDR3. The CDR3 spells CSARRDEQYF. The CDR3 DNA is TGCAGTGCTAGGCGGGACGAGCAGTACTTC.

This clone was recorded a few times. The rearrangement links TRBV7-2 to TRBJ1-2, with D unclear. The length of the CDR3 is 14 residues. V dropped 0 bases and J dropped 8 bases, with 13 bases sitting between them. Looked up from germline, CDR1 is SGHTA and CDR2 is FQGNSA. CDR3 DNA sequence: TGTGCCAGCAGCTTAGCTGGGCGGGGTCGGGGCTACACCTTC. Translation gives CASSLAGRGRGYTF.

The CDR3 spells CASSPDRAAGNTIYF. In nucleotides, the CDR3 is TGTGCCAGCAGCCCAGACAGGGCCGCTGGAAACACCATATATTTT. The chain couples TRBV7-9 to TRBJ1-3; 7 positions match TRBD1. There are 15 residues in the CDR3. V trimming: 5 bases; J trimming: 2 bases; junction bases outside the gene matches: 6. Germline lookup yields CDR1 SEHNR and CDR2 FQNEAQ (reference sequence).

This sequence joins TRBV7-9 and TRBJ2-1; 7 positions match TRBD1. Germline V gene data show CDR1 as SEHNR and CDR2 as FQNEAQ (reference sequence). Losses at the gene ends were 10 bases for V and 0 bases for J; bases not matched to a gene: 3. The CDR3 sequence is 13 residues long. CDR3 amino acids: CATRDSSYNEQFF. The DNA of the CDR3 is TGTGCCACCAGGGACAGCTCCTACAATGAGCAGTTCTTC. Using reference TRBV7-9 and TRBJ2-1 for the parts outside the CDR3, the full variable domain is DTGVSQNPRHKITKRGQNVTFRCDPISEHNRLYWYRQTLGQGPEFLTYFQNEAQLEKSRLLSDRFSAERPKGSFSTLEIQRTEQGDSAMYLCATRDSSYNEQFFGPGTRLTVL.

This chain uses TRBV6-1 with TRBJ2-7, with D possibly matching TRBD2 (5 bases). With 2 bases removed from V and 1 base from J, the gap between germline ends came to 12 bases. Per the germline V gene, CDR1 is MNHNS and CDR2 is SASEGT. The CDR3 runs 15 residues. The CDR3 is CASSEWAGGSYEQYF. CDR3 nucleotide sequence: TGTGCCAGCAGTGAATGGGCGGGCGGATCCTACGAGCAGTACTTC.

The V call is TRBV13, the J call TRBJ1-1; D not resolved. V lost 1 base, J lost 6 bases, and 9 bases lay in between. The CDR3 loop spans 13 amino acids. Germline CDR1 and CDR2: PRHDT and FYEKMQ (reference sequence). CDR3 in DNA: TGTGCCAGCAGCTTAGTCGCAGTTTCTGAAGCTTTCTTT. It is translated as CASSLVAVSEAFF. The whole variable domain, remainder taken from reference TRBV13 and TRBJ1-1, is AAGVIQSPRHLIKEKRETATLKCYPIPRHDTVYWYQQGPGQDPQFLISFYEKMQSDKGSIPDRFSAQQFSDYHSELNMSSLELGDSALYFCASSLVAVSEAFFGQGTRLTVV.

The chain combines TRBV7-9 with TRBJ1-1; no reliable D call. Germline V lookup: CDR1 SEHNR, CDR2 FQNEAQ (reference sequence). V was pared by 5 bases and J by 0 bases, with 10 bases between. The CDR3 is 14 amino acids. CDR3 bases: TGTGCCAGCAGCAACACGGGGATGAACACTGAAGCTTTCTTT. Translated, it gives CASSNTGMNTEAFF.

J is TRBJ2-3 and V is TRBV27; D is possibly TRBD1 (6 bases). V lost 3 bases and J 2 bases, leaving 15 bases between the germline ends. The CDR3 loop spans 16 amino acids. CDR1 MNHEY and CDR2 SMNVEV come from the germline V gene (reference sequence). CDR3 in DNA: TGTGCCAGCAGTTTGCGGACAGTAGGGACCACAGATACGCAGTATTTT. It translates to CASSLRTVGTTDTQYF.